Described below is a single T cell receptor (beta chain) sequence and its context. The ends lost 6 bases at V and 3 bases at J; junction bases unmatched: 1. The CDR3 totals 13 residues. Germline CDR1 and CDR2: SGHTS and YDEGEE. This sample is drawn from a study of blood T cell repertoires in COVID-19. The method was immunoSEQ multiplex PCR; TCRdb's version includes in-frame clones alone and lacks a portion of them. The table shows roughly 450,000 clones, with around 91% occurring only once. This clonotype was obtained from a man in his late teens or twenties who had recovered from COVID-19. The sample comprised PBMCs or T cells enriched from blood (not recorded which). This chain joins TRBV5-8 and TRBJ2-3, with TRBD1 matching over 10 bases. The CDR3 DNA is TGTGCCAGCACGGACAGGGGGACAGATACGCAGTATTTT. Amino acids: CASTDRGTDTQYF. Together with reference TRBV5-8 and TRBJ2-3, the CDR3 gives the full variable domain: EAGVTQSPTHLIKTRGQQATLRCSPISGHTSVYWYQQALGLGLQFLLWYDEGEERNRGNFPPRFSGRQFPNYSSELNVNALELEDSALYLCASTDRGTDTQYFGPGTRLTVL.